This TCR beta chain was found in a study of T cell repertoires in cytomegalovirus infection. Study-wide context: Indicated by public TCR beta signatures were CMV infection and matching HLA type. Study results and caveats: HLA-C-restricted TCR beta clonotypes specific for CMV led the ex vivo response. Identification of carriers of CMV plus the relevant HLA was performed using cumulative public TCR beta family frequency.

As regards this clonotype: The antigen is undetermined.

The CDR3 has 13 residues. Germline CDR1 and CDR2: ENHRY and SYGVKD. The V end was cut by 6 bases, the J end by 1 base, with 7 bases between. TCRdb passed the reads through MiXCR, listing each CDR3 protein once. This sample has 150,000 to 200,000 distinct CDR3 sequences; roughly 30% occur once, and the top ten carry around 29%. The clonotype originates from a human donor in good health (CMV status not recorded). Some clones in this sample may be carry-over from other donors' samples. Sequenced input: PBMCs. This chain uses TRBV10-3 with TRBJ1-3, with D perhaps matching TRBD1 (5 bases). The CDR3 DNA follows: TGTGCCATCAGAGGGACTTCTGGAAACACCATATATTTT. Translating it yields CAIRGTSGNTIYF.